These T cell receptor beta chains were read from a single sample in a study of blood T cell repertoires in COVID-19. The assay was immunoSEQ multiplex PCR, and TCRdb's table has in-frame clones only and misses some. The sample includes 200,000 to 250,000 clones, 70% to 90% of them seen just once. Input material: PBMCs or T cells enriched from blood (not recorded which). Receptors originate from a woman in her 50s with acute COVID-19. The CDR3 runs from the conserved cysteine through the conserved F or W. Fields, in order: clone size, V gene, J gene, D gene, CDR3 DNA, CDR3 protein. D genes are given only for firm matches. Only some rows state a clone size, as once, few, many or a class for expanded clones.

clone_size: NA
v_call: TRBV18
j_call: TRBJ1-4
d_call: NA
cdr3_nt: TGTGCCAGCTCACCAAAGGGAGGGGATGAAAAACTGTTTTTT
cdr3_aa: CASSPKGGDEKLFF

clone_size: NA
v_call: TRBV6-6
j_call: TRBJ1-6
d_call: NA
cdr3_nt: TGTGCCAGCAGTTGGGAGAGCTCCTATAATTCACCCCTCCACTTT
cdr3_aa: CASSWESSYNSPLHF

clone_size: NA
v_call: TRBV30
j_call: TRBJ1-2
d_call: TRBD1
cdr3_nt: TGTGCCTGGAGGCGAGGACAGGACGACCAACCCTACACCTTC
cdr3_aa: CAWRRGQDDQPYTF

clone_size: NA
v_call: TRBV30
j_call: TRBJ1-5
d_call: NA
cdr3_nt: TGTGCCTGGAGTTCAGGGGAAGGACAGCCCCAGCATTTT
cdr3_aa: CAWSSGEGQPQHF

clone_size: NA
v_call: TRBV7-2
j_call: TRBJ2-2
d_call: TRBD2
cdr3_nt: TGTGCCAGCAGCTCTAGCGGGGGTGTCAACACCGGGGAGCTGTTTTTT
cdr3_aa: CASSSSGGVNTGELFF

clone_size: once
v_call: TRBV4-1
j_call: TRBJ1-6
d_call: NA
cdr3_nt: TGCGCCAGCAGCCAAGTGGCTGGACAGCCACTCTCCTCACCCCTCCACTTT
cdr3_aa: CASSQVAGQPLSSPLHF

clone_size: NA
v_call: TRBV7-2
j_call: TRBJ1-4
d_call: TRBD1
cdr3_nt: TGTGCCAGCAGCTTAGGGTGGGCAGGGGGTAATGAAAAACTGTTTTTT
cdr3_aa: CASSLGWAGGNEKLFF

clone_size: NA
v_call: TRBV7-9
j_call: TRBJ1-3
d_call: NA
cdr3_nt: TGTGCCAGCAGCAAGACAGGTTCCGGAAACACCATATATTTT
cdr3_aa: CASSKTGSGNTIYF

clone_size: NA
v_call: TRBV5-1
j_call: TRBJ1-3
d_call: NA
cdr3_nt: TGCGCCAGCCCCACGGGGGGAACTGGAAACACCATATATTTT
cdr3_aa: CASPTGGTGNTIYF

clone_size: NA
v_call: TRBV9
j_call: TRBJ2-3
d_call: TRBD2
cdr3_nt: TGTGCCAGCAGCGTGGGACTAGCGGGGGAATGGGGGGATACGCAGTATTTT
cdr3_aa: CASSVGLAGEWGDTQYF

clone_size: NA
v_call: TRBV27
j_call: TRBJ2-2
d_call: NA
cdr3_nt: TGTGCCAGCAGTTTGGGAGCCTGGAGCGGCGGGGAGCTGTTTTTT
cdr3_aa: CASSLGAWSGGELFF

clone_size: NA
v_call: TRBV5-6
j_call: TRBJ1-5
d_call: TRBD1
cdr3_nt: TGTGCCAGCAGCTCCTTAGGGGACAGAAATCAGCCCCAGCATTTT
cdr3_aa: CASSSLGDRNQPQHF

clone_size: NA
v_call: TRBV7-6
j_call: TRBJ2-2
d_call: TRBD2
cdr3_nt: TGTGCCAGCAGCTTGGGTACTAGCGGGGGGCAGAACACCGGGGAGCTGTTTTTT
cdr3_aa: CASSLGTSGGQNTGELFF

clone_size: NA
v_call: TRBV7-2
j_call: TRBJ1-4
d_call: NA
cdr3_nt: TGTGCCAGCAGCCTACAGGGAGGGAAGGGGGAAAAACTGTTTTTT
cdr3_aa: CASSLQGGKGEKLFF

clone_size: NA
v_call: TRBV7-9
j_call: TRBJ1-4
d_call: TRBD1
cdr3_nt: TGTGCCAGCAGCTCGACAGGGGCGAATGAAAAACTGTTTTTT
cdr3_aa: CASSSTGANEKLFF

clone_size: few
v_call: TRBV5-1
j_call: TRBJ1-2
d_call: TRBD1
cdr3_nt: TGCGCCAGCAGCTCCATCTACGACAGGGCTATCGCCTTC
cdr3_aa: CASSSIYDRAIAF

clone_size: NA
v_call: TRBV10-3
j_call: TRBJ2-1
d_call: NA
cdr3_nt: TGTGCCATCAGTGAATCTGCGGGGCAGTTGTACAATGAGCAGTTCTTC
cdr3_aa: CAISESAGQLYNEQFF

clone_size: NA
v_call: TRBV6-5
j_call: TRBJ1-1
d_call: NA
cdr3_nt: TGTGCCAGCAGTTACGGGGAAGCAGGGGCCGAAGCTTTCTTT
cdr3_aa: CASSYGEAGAEAFF

clone_size: NA
v_call: TRBV5-1
j_call: TRBJ2-1
d_call: NA
cdr3_nt: TGCGCCAGCAGCTTGGTGATAGCCACCTACAATGAGCAGTTCTTC
cdr3_aa: CASSLVIATYNEQFF

clone_size: NA
v_call: TRBV10-3
j_call: TRBJ1-1
d_call: TRBD1
cdr3_nt: TGTGCCATCAGGGGGGACAGCCGAATGAACACTGAAGCTTTCTTT
cdr3_aa: CAIRGDSRMNTEAFF

clone_size: NA
v_call: TRBV28
j_call: TRBJ2-1
d_call: NA
cdr3_nt: TGTGCCAGCAGTTTCTCCCGCTCCTACAATGAGCAGTTCTTC
cdr3_aa: CASSFSRSYNEQFF

clone_size: NA
v_call: TRBV7-2
j_call: TRBJ1-4
d_call: TRBD1
cdr3_nt: TGTGCCAGCAGCTTAGGAGGACAGGGAAATGAAAAACTGTTTTTT
cdr3_aa: CASSLGGQGNEKLFF

clone_size: NA
v_call: TRBV30
j_call: TRBJ1-2
d_call: TRBD1
cdr3_nt: TGTGCCTGGAGTCCCGGGACAGATAACTATGGCTACACCTTC
cdr3_aa: CAWSPGTDNYGYTF

clone_size: once
v_call: TRBV27
j_call: TRBJ1-4
d_call: TRBD1
cdr3_nt: TGTGCCAGCAGTCAGGACAGGGGGCACGAAAAACTGTTTTTT
cdr3_aa: CASSQDRGHEKLFF

clone_size: NA
v_call: TRBV6-5
j_call: TRBJ1-2
d_call: NA
cdr3_nt: TGTGCCAGCAGCTCCCCGGGGTCTGGCTACACCTTC
cdr3_aa: CASSSPGSGYTF

clone_size: NA
v_call: TRBV6-1
j_call: TRBJ1-2
d_call: NA
cdr3_nt: TGTGCCAGCAGTGATAAGTCCGGGGGGGACTATGGCTACACCTTC
cdr3_aa: CASSDKSGGDYGYTF

clone_size: NA
v_call: TRBV4-2
j_call: TRBJ1-3
d_call: NA
cdr3_nt: TGTGCCAGCAGCCAAGAAGGAGGAGGGGCTGCCGGAAACACCATATATTTT
cdr3_aa: CASSQEGGGAAGNTIYF

clone_size: NA
v_call: TRBV5-1
j_call: TRBJ1-1
d_call: NA
cdr3_nt: TGCGCCAGCAGCATAGGACAGCCCCCGAACACTGAAGCTTTCTTT
cdr3_aa: CASSIGQPPNTEAFF

clone_size: NA
v_call: TRBV4-1
j_call: TRBJ1-5
d_call: NA
cdr3_nt: TGCGCCAGCAGCCAAGACGTTACGGGGATTCAGCCCCAGCATTTT
cdr3_aa: CASSQDVTGIQPQHF

clone_size: NA
v_call: TRBV2
j_call: TRBJ2-5
d_call: NA
cdr3_nt: TGTGCCAGCAGTGTTATGAGGGAAGTAAAAGAGACCCAGTACTTC
cdr3_aa: CASSVMREVKETQYF

clone_size: NA
v_call: TRBV12-5
j_call: TRBJ1-1
d_call: NA
cdr3_nt: TGTGCTAGTGGTCCGGGGGACCGAAGAGCTTTCTTT
cdr3_aa: CASGPGDRRAFF

clone_size: NA
v_call: TRBV3-1/TRBV3-2
j_call: TRBJ1-5
d_call: NA
cdr3_nt: TGTGCCAGCAGCCAAGTCAACACACAGCCCCAGCATTTT
cdr3_aa: CASSQVNTQPQHF

clone_size: NA
v_call: TRBV7-2
j_call: TRBJ2-3
d_call: NA
cdr3_nt: TGTGCCAGCAGCTTGAGACAGGCCACAGATACGCAGTATTTT
cdr3_aa: CASSLRQATDTQYF

clone_size: NA
v_call: TRBV29-1
j_call: TRBJ1-2
d_call: TRBD1
cdr3_nt: TGCAGCGTGGAGGACAGGGACCCTAACTATGGCTACACCTTC
cdr3_aa: CSVEDRDPNYGYTF

clone_size: NA
v_call: TRBV6-5
j_call: TRBJ1-3
d_call: NA
cdr3_nt: TGTGCCAGCAGGCCCGACAGGAGCTCTGGAAACACCATATATTTT
cdr3_aa: CASRPDRSSGNTIYF

clone_size: NA
v_call: TRBV2
j_call: TRBJ1-2
d_call: TRBD1
cdr3_nt: TGTGCCAGCAGAGGGACAGGGGCGGATGGCTACACCTTC
cdr3_aa: CASRGTGADGYTF

clone_size: NA
v_call: TRBV10-3
j_call: TRBJ2-7
d_call: NA
cdr3_nt: TGTGCCATCAGACCAAATTATGCGGGGGAGCAGTACTTC
cdr3_aa: CAIRPNYAGEQYF

clone_size: NA
v_call: TRBV6-5
j_call: TRBJ2-5
d_call: NA
cdr3_nt: TGTGCCAGCAGGGCAGGGGATGTGGAGACCCAGTACTTC
cdr3_aa: CASRAGDVETQYF

clone_size: NA
v_call: TRBV18
j_call: TRBJ2-2
d_call: TRBD1
cdr3_nt: TGTGCCAGCTCACCACCGAATTTTTCTAGACAGGGGGCCGGCGGGGAGCTGTTTTTT
cdr3_aa: CASSPPNFSRQGAGGELFF

clone_size: NA
v_call: TRBV5-8
j_call: TRBJ2-2
d_call: NA
cdr3_nt: TGTGCCAGCAGCTCTTATCGGACCGGGGAGCTGTTTTTT
cdr3_aa: CASSSYRTGELFF

clone_size: NA
v_call: TRBV19
j_call: TRBJ1-6
d_call: TRBD1
cdr3_nt: TGTGCCAGTAGTCCGGACAGGGCGGATTCACCCCTCCACTTT
cdr3_aa: CASSPDRADSPLHF

clone_size: NA
v_call: TRBV30
j_call: TRBJ1-4
d_call: TRBD1
cdr3_nt: TGTGCCTGGAGTGCCGGACAGGGATGGAACCAACTGTTTTTT
cdr3_aa: CAWSAGQGWNQLFF

clone_size: NA
v_call: TRBV10-3
j_call: TRBJ2-1
d_call: TRBD2
cdr3_nt: TGTGCCATCAGTTTAGCGGGGGGGAGCGATGAGCAGTTCTTC
cdr3_aa: CAISLAGGSDEQFF

clone_size: NA
v_call: TRBV10-3
j_call: TRBJ1-1
d_call: NA
cdr3_nt: TGTGCCATCAGGGCCGCGGGCGGCACTGAAGCTTTCTTT
cdr3_aa: CAIRAAGGTEAFF

clone_size: NA
v_call: TRBV19
j_call: TRBJ1-2
d_call: TRBD1
cdr3_nt: TGTGCCAGTAGTAGCGAGACAGGGACCTACACCTTC
cdr3_aa: CASSSETGTYTF

clone_size: NA
v_call: TRBV7-2
j_call: TRBJ2-7
d_call: TRBD1
cdr3_nt: TGTGCCAGCAGGCCCGGGACAGGGGCATACGAGCAGTACTTC
cdr3_aa: CASRPGTGAYEQYF

clone_size: NA
v_call: TRBV19
j_call: TRBJ2-5
d_call: NA
cdr3_nt: TGTGCCAGTAGTATAGGGACTCCGCAAGAGACCCAGTACTTC
cdr3_aa: CASSIGTPQETQYF

clone_size: NA
v_call: TRBV11-1
j_call: TRBJ1-5
d_call: TRBD1
cdr3_nt: TGTGCCAGCAGCGCCGGACAGGGGGATCAGCCCCAGCATTTT
cdr3_aa: CASSAGQGDQPQHF

clone_size: NA
v_call: TRBV6-2/TRBV6-3
j_call: TRBJ1-2
d_call: TRBD1
cdr3_nt: TGTGCCAGCAGTTTCGACAGGGATGGCTACACCTTC
cdr3_aa: CASSFDRDGYTF

clone_size: once
v_call: TRBV6-5
j_call: TRBJ2-7
d_call: TRBD1
cdr3_nt: TGTGCCAGCAGTTTGGACAGGAGAGACTACGAGCAGTACTTC
cdr3_aa: CASSLDRRDYEQYF